These T cell receptor beta chains were read from a single sample in a study of blood T cell repertoires in COVID-19. This table comes from immunoSEQ multiplex PCR, and its TCRdb copy is limited to in-frame clones, with some not included. The sample lists fewer than 20,000 clones, about 86% occurring once. Input material: peripheral blood. These receptors were taken from a human donor in a cohort sampled during active COVID-19. Both conserved end residues are part of each CDR3. A D gene is named only where the DNA matches it firmly. Clone size is stated in some rows and not others, as once, few, many or a class when expanded.

clone size	D gene	V gene	J gene	CDR3 protein	CDR3 DNA
once	TRBD1	TRBV6-1	TRBJ1-2	CASSALHTTGGGGYTF	TGTGCCAGCAGTGCCCTTCATACGACAGGGGGCGGTGGCTACACCTTC
.	.	TRBV14	TRBJ2-3	CASSQASTQYF	TGTGCCAGCAGCCAAGCCTCCACGCAGTATTTT
.	.	TRBV11-2	TRBJ1-2	CASSLKYDIAGNYGYTF	TGTGCCAGCAGCTTAAAGTATGATATCGCAGGGAACTATGGCTACACCTTC
.	TRBD2	TRBV5-1	TRBJ2-1	CASQLVAGAYNEQFF	TGCGCCAGCCAGCTCGTAGCGGGGGCCTACAATGAGCAGTTCTTC
few	TRBD2	TRBV13	TRBJ2-2	CASSPRTSTGELFF	TGTGCCAGCAGCCCCAGGACTAGCACCGGGGAGCTGTTTTTT
.	TRBD1	TRBV5-1	TRBJ2-7	CASSFGTGTNEQYF	TGCGCCAGCAGCTTCGGGACAGGGACCAACGAGCAGTACTTC
once	.	TRBV18	TRBJ1-2	CASSPSRGKSDGYTF	TGTGCCAGCTCACCTTCCAGGGGAAAATCCGACGGCTACACCTTC
.	.	TRBV27	TRBJ2-1	CASSPRTPLWDEQFF	TGTGCCAGCAGTCCCCGGACTCCCCTCTGGGATGAGCAGTTCTTC
.	.	TRBV27	TRBJ1-1	CASSSIGARHTEAFF	TGTGCCAGCAGTTCTATAGGGGCGCGACACACTGAAGCTTTCTTT
.	TRBD1	TRBV10-1	TRBJ1-2	CASSARQGDGYTF	TGCGCCAGCAGCGCCAGACAGGGGGATGGCTACACCTTC
.	.	TRBV5-1	TRBJ2-7	CASSLNGGSYEQYF	TGCGCCAGCAGCTTGAACGGGGGTTCATACGAGCAGTACTTC
.	TRBD2	TRBV14	TRBJ2-1	CASNPVTGLAGVTQHNEQFF	TGTGCCAGCAATCCCGTGACGGGACTAGCGGGAGTTACCCAGCACAATGAGCAGTTCTTC
.	TRBD1	TRBV7-6	TRBJ2-7	CASSPGQGGEQYF	TGTGCCAGCAGCCCTGGACAGGGTGGCGAGCAGTACTTC
.	.	TRBV5-1	TRBJ2-2	CASSLEAGPGELFF	TGCGCCAGCAGCTTGGAGGCAGGCCCCGGGGAGCTGTTTTTT
.	.	TRBV27	TRBJ1-1	CASSFRNTEAFF	TGTGCCAGCAGTTTCCGGAACACTGAAGCTTTCTTT
.	.	TRBV4-2	TRBJ2-2	CASSQEPSARELFF	TGTGCCAGCAGCCAAGAACCTAGCGCCAGGGAGCTGTTTTTT
.	.	TRBV5-5	TRBJ2-7	CASSTDGRSYEQYF	TGTGCCAGCAGCACCGATGGCCGTTCCTACGAGCAGTACTTC
.	.	TRBV12-5	TRBJ2-7	CASGLVLSRSGQTYEQYF	TGTGCTAGTGGTTTGGTTCTGTCGCGGTCAGGACAAACCTACGAGCAGTACTTC
.	TRBD2	TRBV6-5	TRBJ2-1	CASSSRTSEVDEQFF	TGTGCCAGCAGTTCGCGGACTAGCGAGGTTGACGAGCAGTTCTTC
.	TRBD1	TRBV11-2	TRBJ2-1	CASSITGQGRHNEQFF	TGTGCCAGCAGCATCACCGGACAGGGTCGGCACAATGAGCAGTTCTTC
.	TRBD1	TRBV5-1	TRBJ1-1	CASSSGTGMATEAFF	TGCGCCAGCAGCTCCGGGACAGGGATGGCCACTGAAGCTTTCTTT
.	TRBD1	TRBV18	TRBJ1-1	CASSLQGSNTEAFF	TGTGCCAGCTCACTACAGGGGTCGAACACTGAAGCTTTCTTT